These T cell receptor beta chains were read from a single sample in a study of T cell responses to AZD1222 COVID-19 vaccine. The protocol was immunoSEQ multiplex PCR, while the TCRdb copy is restricted to in-frame clones and leaves out a portion. In the table there are around 150,000 clones, just under 95% of which are singletons. Sample: peripheral blood, taken on day 0 of AZD1222 vaccination. The receptors here all came from an adult in good health. Both conserved end residues are part of each CDR3.

J: TRBJ2-2; V: TRBV4-1; CDR3: CASSPPGGSGELFF
J: TRBJ1-2; V: TRBV19; CDR3: CASSTLGLNYGYTF
J: TRBJ2-2; V: TRBV2; CDR3: CASSGLDGGRGELFF
J: TRBJ1-2; V: TRBV27; CDR3: CASSLEGNYGYTF
J: TRBJ2-7; V: TRBV28; CDR3: CASSLLRDRPIEQYF
J: TRBJ2-1; V: TRBV28; CDR3: CASSLRPNNEQFF
J: TRBJ2-5; V: TRBV7-3; CDR3: CASSPWGAGQGETQYF
J: TRBJ2-1; V: TRBV11-1; CDR3: CASSLGQALQNEQFF
J: TRBJ1-2; V: TRBV28; CDR3: CASSLAVTNYGYTF
J: TRBJ2-2; V: TRBV6-1; CDR3: CASSEQGDTGELFF
J: TRBJ1-5; V: TRBV19; CDR3: CASSISQGWSNQPQHF
J: TRBJ1-1; V: TRBV15; CDR3: CATSRDRDGVWNEAFF
J: TRBJ1-1; V: TRBV5-4; CDR3: CASSRRRTGGSTEAFF
J: TRBJ1-2; V: TRBV30; CDR3: CAWSVRLSTGRKRGYTF
J: TRBJ1-3; V: TRBV2; CDR3: CATLWTEPGNTIYF
J: TRBJ1-1; V: TRBV7-8; CDR3: CASSLARTVNTEAFF
J: TRBJ1-1; V: TRBV7-3; CDR3: CASSFRGPNKNTEAFF
J: TRBJ2-3; V: TRBV12-5; CDR3: CASGLARTRFSTDTQYF
J: TRBJ1-2; V: TRBV29-1; CDR3: CSVEASYYGYTF
J: TRBJ1-3; V: TRBV29-1; CDR3: CSVEDGTGAMDTIYF
J: TRBJ2-1; V: TRBV5-1; CDR3: CASSPQVLAGGGNEQFF
J: TRBJ2-1; V: TRBV9; CDR3: CASSKGPGTSSYEQFF
J: TRBJ1-5; V: TRBV6-5; CDR3: CASSYSGGGQPQHF
J: TRBJ2-1; V: TRBV3-1/TRBV3-2; CDR3: CASSQDRGQHSYNEQFF
J: TRBJ1-2; V: TRBV4-3; CDR3: CASSQDRIRGQNYGYTF
J: TRBJ1-2; V: TRBV29-1; CDR3: CSARTGREEGYTF
J: TRBJ2-5; V: TRBV18; CDR3: CASSPPLGAETQYF
J: TRBJ2-7; V: TRBV6-5; CDR3: CASSDSGMSLYEQYF
J: TRBJ1-1; V: TRBV5-1; CDR3: CASTGGQGDEAFF
J: TRBJ1-1; V: TRBV21-1; CDR3: CASSKPFTGDLNTEAFF
J: TRBJ2-7; V: TRBV6-2/TRBV6-3; CDR3: CASSYGTGRPYTRDF
J: TRBJ1-5; V: TRBV7-8; CDR3: CASSPTGRGVNQPQHF
J: TRBJ1-2; V: TRBV28; CDR3: CASRLGQGDYGYTF
J: TRBJ2-2; V: TRBV6-1; CDR3: CASSETGGWTGELFF
J: TRBJ1-1; V: TRBV6-5; CDR3: CASSYSHRVGNTEAFF
J: TRBJ1-2; V: TRBV11-3; CDR3: CASGGGGAGGYTF
J: TRBJ2-7; V: TRBV3-1/TRBV3-2; CDR3: CASSPSQYYEQYF
J: TRBJ2-2; V: TRBV19; CDR3: CASSIRGGPVGELFF
J: TRBJ1-5; V: TRBV28; CDR3: CASSFLEGAHQPQHF
J: TRBJ1-1; V: TRBV6-2/TRBV6-3; CDR3: CASSRGGSRGDTEAFF
J: TRBJ1-5; V: TRBV27; CDR3: CASSAGYEHQPQHF
J: TRBJ1-1; V: TRBV5-8; CDR3: CASSLRGGNRAPLEAFF
J: TRBJ2-7; V: TRBV6-6; CDR3: CASGTVDRAIEQYF
J: TRBJ1-2; V: TRBV18; CDR3: CASSPTQAGTYGYTF
J: TRBJ1-2; V: TRBV2; CDR3: CASSASRTGPPERGYGYTF
J: TRBJ1-2; V: TRBV19; CDR3: CASSTRLYGYTF
J: TRBJ1-1; V: TRBV15; CDR3: CATSRDPPGGATEAFF
J: TRBJ1-5; V: TRBV15; CDR3: CATSRDYNQPQHF
J: TRBJ2-1; V: TRBV6-1; CDR3: CASSEVAGAFYNEQFF
J: TRBJ1-2; V: TRBV19; CDR3: CASSNLLQGFRGYTF
J: TRBJ1-1; V: TRBV21-1; CDR3: CASSKSLRGQNTEAFF
J: TRBJ1-4; V: TRBV2; CDR3: CASRGGETSNEKLFF
J: TRBJ2-4; V: TRBV27; CDR3: CASSAQGTAIATCYF
J: TRBJ2-7; V: TRBV30; CDR3: CAWSVGLAPAYEQYF
J: TRBJ1-2; V: TRBV28; CDR3: CASSSPRRGYGYTF